Shown below are 18 T cell receptor beta chains from a single sample sequenced in a study of cytomegalovirus exposure and HLA in healthy donors. Vbeta (60) and Jbeta (13) primers were used in the PCR. The data were produced by immunoSEQ multiplex PCR, yet TCRdb's version contains in-frame clones alone and is incomplete. This sample yields around 50,000 clones, of which approximately 83% are seen a single time; approximately 1.5% belongs to the top ten. Sequences were obtained from PBMCs. The receptors come from a man aged 40-50 years in good health and CMV-seronegative.

This rearrangement joins TRBV12-5 to TRBJ1-1, with D perhaps matching TRBD1 (5 bases). Germline CDR1 is LGHNT and CDR2 is FRNRAP. CDR3 length equals 15 residues. V lost 0 bases to trimming and J lost 1 base, with 9 bases between them. CDR3 nucleotide sequence: TGTGCTAGTGGTTTGGTACAAGGGGCGAACACTGAAGCTTTCTTT. It specifies CASGLVQGANTEAFF.

V and J are TRBV5-4 and TRBJ1-3; 10 bases line up with TRBD1. Germline CDR1 and CDR2: SGHNT and YYREEE (reference sequence). The CDR3 runs 15 residues. Germline trimming cut 4 bases from V and 2 bases from J; bases unmatched to any gene: 3. The CDR3 sequence: CASSGQGVPGNTIYF. The CDR3 DNA reads as TGTGCCAGCAGCGGACAGGGGGTTCCTGGAAACACCATATATTTT.

J is TRBJ2-1 and V is TRBV28; 8 nucleotides line up with TRBD1. V trimming: 6 bases; J trimming: 16 bases; junction bases outside the gene matches: 14. The CDR3 runs to 13 residues. Germline assignment: CDR1 MDHEN and CDR2 SYDVKM. The CDR3: CASSLNPDRGLFF. The CDR3 DNA reads as TGTGCCAGCAGCCTAAACCCCGACAGGGGACTTTTCTTC. The full variable domain, its missing parts supplied by reference TRBV28 and TRBJ2-1, is DVKVTQSSRYLVKRTGEKVFLECVQDMDHENMFWYRQDPGLGLRLIYFSYDVKMKEKGDIPEGYSVSREKKERFSLILESASTNQTSMYLCASSLNPDRGLFFGPGTRLTVL.

In the case of this clone: At one boundary the junction diverges from the germline segment, which might be a read error. The rearrangement links TRBV6-5 to TRBJ1-1; tentatively, D is TRBD1 (5 bases). CDR3 length: 14 residues. Germline CDR1 is MNHEY and CDR2 is SVGAGI. In DNA form, the CDR3 reads TGTACCAGCAGTTACTCGAGGGGAGGGACTGAAGCTTTCTTT. Encoded protein: CTSSYSRGGTEAFF.

The chain recombines TRBV6-1 with TRBJ2-1; 8 nucleotides line up with TRBD2. Trimming removed 2 bases from V and 5 bases from J; junction bases left unmatched: 11. The germline CDR1 and CDR2 sequences are MNHNS and SASEGT. The CDR3 spans 17 residues. The CDR3 DNA is TGTGCCAGCAGTGAACTGATAGCGGGGAGGTTCAACAATGAGCAGTTCTTC. Translating gives CASSELIAGRFNNEQFF.

This sequence joins TRBV9 and TRBJ2-2; TRBD1 is a possible D gene (6 bases). Trimming shortened V by 0 bases and J by 6 bases, and 12 bases separated the two germline ends. The CDR3 runs 15 residues. Germline V gene data show CDR1 as SGDLS and CDR2 as YYNGEE. CDR3 in amino acids: CASSVVTGGAGELFF. For the CDR3, the DNA is TGTGCCAGCAGCGTAGTGACAGGCGGCGCCGGGGAGCTGTTTTTT.

This clone was seen only a few times. Other nucleotide sequences from this sample produce the same CDR3. The V gene is TRBV5-4, the J gene TRBJ1-1; 8 bases agree with TRBD1. Germline V lookup: CDR1 SGHNT, CDR2 YYREEE (reference sequence). The CDR3 is 14 residues long. V gave up 3 bases and J gave up 1 base; unmatched junction bases: 2. CDR3 coding DNA: TGTGCCAGCAGCTACGGACAGGGGAACACTGAAGCTTTCTTT. Translation: CASSYGQGNTEAFF.

The chain links TRBV27 to TRBJ2-1, with 8 bases fitting TRBD2. With 5 bases clipped from V and 12 bases from J, the junction kept 15 bases outside the gene matches. This CDR3 is built from 15 residues. Germline CDR1 is MNHEY and CDR2 is SMNVEV (reference sequence). CDR3 protein: CASSTRTSRVRVQFF. Written as DNA, the CDR3 is TGTGCCAGCAGTACTCGGACTAGCAGAGTAAGGGTGCAGTTCTTC.

The chain carries TRBV9 and TRBJ2-3, with 10 bases aligning to TRBD2. Germline-derived CDR1 and CDR2 are SGDLS and YYNGEE. Unmatched junction bases numbered 14, after V lost 7 bases and J lost 0 bases. This CDR3 contains 18 residues. In DNA form, the CDR3 reads TGTGCCAGCGCGACCTCCCCCAGCGGGGGGGCCAGCACAGATACGCAGTATTTT. Residues: CASATSPSGGASTDTQYF.

This chain joins TRBV9 and TRBJ2-1; D is perhaps TRBD2 (5 bases). The V end was cut by 4 bases, the J end by 6 bases, with 14 bases between. This CDR3 region has 14 residues. CDR1 SGDLS and CDR2 YYNGEE come from the germline V gene. This CDR3 is CASSRGLSPNEQFF. As DNA, the CDR3 is TGTGCCAGCAGCCGGGGTTTGTCCCCCAATGAGCAGTTCTTC.

The rearrangement links TRBV10-3 to TRBJ1-4; 9 bases are shared with TRBD1. Germline loops: CDR1 ENHRY, CDR2 SYGVKD. Trimming at V came to 3 bases and at J to 2 bases, leaving 1 base not matched to a gene. The CDR3 consists of 15 residues. The CDR3 coding sequence is TGTGCCATCAGTGAAGGGACAGGGACTAATGAAAAACTGTTTTTT. Encoded protein: CAISEGTGTNEKLFF.

This chain uses TRBV30 with TRBJ2-2, with D uncertain. Per the germline V gene, CDR1 is GTSNPN and CDR2 is SVGIG (reference sequence). V was pared by 0 bases and J by 6 bases, with 17 bases between. The CDR3 runs to 16 residues. The CDR3 is CAWSVGPGNTAGELFF. The CDR3 DNA follows: TGTGCCTGGAGTGTAGGTCCAGGCAACACCGCCGGGGAGCTGTTTTTT.

With regard to this clone: The same CDR3 can be traced to other DNA sequences in this sample. The chain is built from TRBV9 and TRBJ1-6; 8 bases are shared with TRBD1. This CDR3 comprises 14 residues. After removal of 2 bases from V and 7 bases from J, the junction contained 2 bases not matched to a gene. In germline, CDR1 is SGDLS, CDR2 YYNGEE. CDR3 sequence: CASSVGQGNSPLHF. In DNA form, the CDR3 reads TGTGCCAGCAGCGTTGGACAGGGAAATTCACCCCTCCACTTT.

The chain is built from TRBV7-2 and TRBJ2-5; the match to TRBD2 covers 11 bases. The CDR3 has 17 residues. J was trimmed by 1 base and V by 0 bases; bases with no gene match: 4. CDR1 is SGHTA, CDR2 FQGNSA, per germline. The CDR3 region has the DNA TGTGCCAGCAGCTTAGCGGGGACTAGCGGAATCCAAGAGACCCAGTACTTC. It yields the protein CASSLAGTSGIQETQYF.

The chain recombines TRBV5-1 with TRBJ1-6; a weak D match, TRBD1 (6 bases). The CDR3 is 14 residues long. Germline V gene sequence: CDR1 SGHRS, CDR2 YFSETQ. Trimming left V 5 bases short and J 5 bases short, with 11 bases between. The CDR3 bases are TGCGCCAGCAGTGGACAGAGGGATAATTCACCCCTCCACTTT. It codes for CASSGQRDNSPLHF.

V is TRBV20-1 and J is TRBJ1-2; D gene uncertain. Trimming stripped 1 base from V and 7 bases from J, with 7 bases between. The CDR3 spans 11 residues. The germline V gene has CDR1 DFQATT and CDR2 SNEGSKA (reference sequence). In DNA, the CDR3 is TGCAGTGCTAGAGCGGCGGGTGGCTACACCTTC. Translation gives CSARAAGGYTF.

The chain employs TRBV4-3 and TRBJ2-1, with TRBD2 identical over 13 bases. Trimming at V came to 3 bases and at J to 1 base, leaving 12 bases not matched to a gene. From germline, CDR1 is LGHNA and CDR2 YSLEER. The CDR3 totals 20 residues. Here the CDR3 DNA reads TGCGCCAGCAGCCACCGCCTACTAGCGGGGGGGAATAGTTCCTACAATGAGCAGTTCTTC. Its protein is CASSHRLLAGGNSSYNEQFF.

This clone was counted a single time. The chain recombines TRBV29-1 with TRBJ1-1, with TRBD1 matching over 9 bases. The CDR3 is 13 residues long. Trimming cost V 7 bases and J 3 bases; bases outside gene matches: 6. Per germline, CDR1 SQVTM and CDR2 ANQGSEA. DNA of the CDR3: TGCAGCGCACAGACAGGGGGGGACACTGAAGCTTTCTTT. It is translated as CSAQTGGDTEAFF.